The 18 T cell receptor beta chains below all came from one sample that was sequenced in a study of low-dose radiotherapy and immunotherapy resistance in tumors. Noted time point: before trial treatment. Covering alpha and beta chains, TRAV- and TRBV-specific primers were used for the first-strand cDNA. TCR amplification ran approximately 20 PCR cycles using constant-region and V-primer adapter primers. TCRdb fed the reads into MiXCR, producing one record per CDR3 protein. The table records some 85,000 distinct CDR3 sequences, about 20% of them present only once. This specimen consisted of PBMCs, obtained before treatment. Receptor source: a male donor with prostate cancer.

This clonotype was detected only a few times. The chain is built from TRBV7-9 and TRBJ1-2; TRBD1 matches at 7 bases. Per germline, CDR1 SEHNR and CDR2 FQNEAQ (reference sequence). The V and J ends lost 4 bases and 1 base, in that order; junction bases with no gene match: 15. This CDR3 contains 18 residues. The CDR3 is CASSSQTGLILLNYGYTF. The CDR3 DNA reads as TGTGCCAGCAGCTCCCAGACAGGGCTCATTCTTCTTAACTATGGCTACACCTTC.

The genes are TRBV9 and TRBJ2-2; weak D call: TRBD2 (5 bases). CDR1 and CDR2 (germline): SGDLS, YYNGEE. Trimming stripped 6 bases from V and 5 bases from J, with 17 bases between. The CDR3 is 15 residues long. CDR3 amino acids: CASNVSSPGTGELFF. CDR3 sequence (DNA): TGTGCCAGCAATGTCTCATCCCCGGGGACCGGGGAGCTGTTTTTT.

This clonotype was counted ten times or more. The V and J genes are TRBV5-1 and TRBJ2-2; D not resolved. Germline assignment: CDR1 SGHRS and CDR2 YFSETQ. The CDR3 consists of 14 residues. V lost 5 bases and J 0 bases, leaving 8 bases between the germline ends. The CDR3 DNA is TGCGCCAGCAGAAGCGCCTCGAACACCGGGGAGCTGTTTTTT. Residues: CASRSASNTGELFF.

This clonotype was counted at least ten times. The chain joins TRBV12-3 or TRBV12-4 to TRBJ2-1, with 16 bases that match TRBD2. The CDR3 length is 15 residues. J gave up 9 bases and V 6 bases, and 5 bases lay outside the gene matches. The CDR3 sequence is CASSRGLAGGVEQFF. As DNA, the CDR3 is TGTGCCAGCAGCCGGGGACTAGCGGGAGGGGTTGAGCAGTTCTTC.

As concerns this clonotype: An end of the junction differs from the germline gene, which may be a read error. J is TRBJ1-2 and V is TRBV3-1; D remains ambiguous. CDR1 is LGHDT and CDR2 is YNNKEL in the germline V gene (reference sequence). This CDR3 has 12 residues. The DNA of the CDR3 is TGTGCCAGCAGCCCCTTAAACTTTGGCTACACCTTC. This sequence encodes CASSPLNFGYTF. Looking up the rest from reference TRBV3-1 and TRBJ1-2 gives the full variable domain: DTAVSQTPKYLVTQMGNDKSIKCEQNLGHDTMYWYKQDSKKFLKIMFSYNNKELIINETVPNRFSPKSPDKAHLNLHINSLELGDSAVYFCASSPLNFGYTFGSGTRLTVV.

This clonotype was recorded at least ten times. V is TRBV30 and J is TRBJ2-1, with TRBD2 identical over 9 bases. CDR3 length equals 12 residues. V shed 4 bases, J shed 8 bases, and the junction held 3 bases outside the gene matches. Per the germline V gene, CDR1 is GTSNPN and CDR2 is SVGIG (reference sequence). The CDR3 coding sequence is TGTGCCTGGAAGCGGGGGGCCTATGAGCAGTTCTTC. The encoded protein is CAWKRGAYEQFF.

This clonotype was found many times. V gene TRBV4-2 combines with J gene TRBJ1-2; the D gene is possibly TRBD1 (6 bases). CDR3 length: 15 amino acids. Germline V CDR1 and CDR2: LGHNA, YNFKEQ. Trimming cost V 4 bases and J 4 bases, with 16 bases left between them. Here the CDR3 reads CASSPIRGTSYGYTF. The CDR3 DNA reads TGTGCCAGCAGCCCTATCAGGGGTACCTCCTATGGCTACACCTTC.

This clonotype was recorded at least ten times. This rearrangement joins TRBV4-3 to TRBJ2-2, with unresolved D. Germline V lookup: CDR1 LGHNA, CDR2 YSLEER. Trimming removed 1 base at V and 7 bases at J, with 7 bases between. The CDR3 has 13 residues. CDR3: CASSQGGGGELFF. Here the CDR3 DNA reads TGCGCCAGCAGCCAAGGGGGTGGCGGGGAGCTGTTTTTT.

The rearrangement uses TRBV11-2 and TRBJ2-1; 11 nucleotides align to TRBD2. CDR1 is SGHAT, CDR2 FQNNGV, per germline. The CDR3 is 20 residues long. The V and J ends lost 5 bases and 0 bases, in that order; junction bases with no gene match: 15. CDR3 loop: CASSPPLGTSGTFSYNEQFF. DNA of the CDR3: TGTGCCAGCAGCCCCCCCCTTGGGACTAGCGGAACTTTCTCCTACAATGAGCAGTTCTTC. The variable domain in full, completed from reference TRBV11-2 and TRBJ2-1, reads EAGVAQSPRYKIIEKRQSVAFWCNPISGHATLYWYQQILGQGPKLLIQFQNNGVVDDSQLPKDRFSAERLKGVDSTLKIQPAKLEDSAVYLCASSPPLGTSGTFSYNEQFFGPGTRLTVL.

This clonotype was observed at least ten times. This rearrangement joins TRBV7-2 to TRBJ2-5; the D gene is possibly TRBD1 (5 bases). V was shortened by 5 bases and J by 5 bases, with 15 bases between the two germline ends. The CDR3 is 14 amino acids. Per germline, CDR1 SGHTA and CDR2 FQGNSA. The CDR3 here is CASSPFGARETQYF. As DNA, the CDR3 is TGTGCCAGCAGCCCGTTTGGGGCCCGGGAGACCCAGTACTTC.

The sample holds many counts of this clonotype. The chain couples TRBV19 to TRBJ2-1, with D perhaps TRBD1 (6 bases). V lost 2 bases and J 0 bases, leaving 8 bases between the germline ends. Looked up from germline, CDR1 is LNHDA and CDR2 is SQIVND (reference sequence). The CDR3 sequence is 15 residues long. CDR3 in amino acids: CASSIRDNSYNEQFF. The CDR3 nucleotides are TGTGCCAGTAGTATACGGGACAACTCCTACAATGAGCAGTTCTTC.

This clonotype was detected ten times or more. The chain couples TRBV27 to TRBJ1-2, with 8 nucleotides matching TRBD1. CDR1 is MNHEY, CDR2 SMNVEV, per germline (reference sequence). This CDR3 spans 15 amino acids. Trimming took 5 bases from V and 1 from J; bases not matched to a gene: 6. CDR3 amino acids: CASSPGGAGNYGYTF. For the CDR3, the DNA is TGTGCCAGCAGTCCAGGGGGCGCCGGTAACTATGGCTACACCTTC.

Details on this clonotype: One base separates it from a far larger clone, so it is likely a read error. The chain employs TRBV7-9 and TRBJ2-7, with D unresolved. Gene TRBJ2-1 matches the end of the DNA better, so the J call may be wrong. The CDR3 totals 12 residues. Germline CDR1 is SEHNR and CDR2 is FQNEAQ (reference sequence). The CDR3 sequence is CASSKERNEQFF. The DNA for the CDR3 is TGTGCCAGCAGCAAGGAACGGAATGAGCAGTTCTTC.

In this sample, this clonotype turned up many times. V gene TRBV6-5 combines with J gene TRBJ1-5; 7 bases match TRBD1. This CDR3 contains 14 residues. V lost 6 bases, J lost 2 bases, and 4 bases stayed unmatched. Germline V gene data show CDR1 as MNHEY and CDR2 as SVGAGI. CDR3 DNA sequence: TGTGCCAGCAGGCGGACAGGCCGCAATCAGCCCCAGCATTTT. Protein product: CASRRTGRNQPQHF.

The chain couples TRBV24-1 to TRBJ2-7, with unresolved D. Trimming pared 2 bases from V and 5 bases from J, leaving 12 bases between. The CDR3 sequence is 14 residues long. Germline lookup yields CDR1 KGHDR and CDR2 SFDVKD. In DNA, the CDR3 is TGTGCCACCAGTGATTCTCCCCGCGGCCACGAGCAGTACTTC. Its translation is CATSDSPRGHEQYF.

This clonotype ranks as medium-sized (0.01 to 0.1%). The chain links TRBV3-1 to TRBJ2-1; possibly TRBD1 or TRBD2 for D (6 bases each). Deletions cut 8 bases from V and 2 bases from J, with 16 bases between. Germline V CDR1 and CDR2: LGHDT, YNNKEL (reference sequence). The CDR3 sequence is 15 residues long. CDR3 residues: CASSPRGAAYNEQFF. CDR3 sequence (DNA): TGTGCCAGCTCCCCTAGGGGGGCTGCCTACAATGAGCAGTTCTTC.

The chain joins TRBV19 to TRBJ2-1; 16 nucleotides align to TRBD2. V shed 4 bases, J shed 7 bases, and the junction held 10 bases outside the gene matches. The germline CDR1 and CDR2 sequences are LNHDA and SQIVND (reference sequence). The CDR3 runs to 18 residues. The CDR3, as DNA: TGTGCCAGTAGTAAACCGGGACTAGCGGGGGGGCCGGGGAATGAGCAGTTCTTC. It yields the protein CASSKPGLAGGPGNEQFF.

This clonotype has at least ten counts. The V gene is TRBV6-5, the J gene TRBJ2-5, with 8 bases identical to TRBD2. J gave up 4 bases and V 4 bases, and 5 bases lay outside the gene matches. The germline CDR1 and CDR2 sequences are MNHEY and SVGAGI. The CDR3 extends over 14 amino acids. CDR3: CASSSGGAVETQYF. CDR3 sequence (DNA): TGTGCCAGCAGTTCCGGGGGGGCCGTAGAGACCCAGTACTTC.